The source of this TCR beta chain is a study of T-cell reconstitution after alpha-beta-depleted transplantation in children. Findings and caveats of the study: At day 60, the high TCRbeta diversity found in some patients originated from recipient T cells and thymic progenitors that had survived. As was reported, about two months after transplant, alpha-beta T cells came from several hundred expanded graft clones. T cells produced anew were the main source of T-cell counts and diversity one year after transplant.

In this sample, this clonotype turned up a few times. Its antigen is still unknown. For TCRbeta, the library was prepared with unique molecular identifiers. Using its own MiXCR run on the PCR reads, TCRdb lists one record per CDR3 protein. The table lists roughly 310,000 distinct CDR3 sequences, 23% of them singletons. The origin of this receptor is a male patient younger than 18 who had a stem cell transplant for acute lymphoblastic leukemia, so the T cells may come from the graft donor. This sample comprised PBMCs, mostly from graft donor cells, obtained 180 days after TCRalphabeta/CD19-depleted stem cell transplant.

In DNA form, the CDR3 reads TGCGCCAGCAGCGACCCTAGCGGGAGTTCCTACGAGCAGTACTTC. It specifies CASSDPSGSSYEQYF. This chain uses TRBV5-1 with TRBJ2-7; TRBD2 matches 10 bases. After removal of 4 bases from V and 1 base from J, the junction contained 5 bases not matched to a gene. In germline, CDR1 is SGHRS, CDR2 YFSETQ. The CDR3 runs 15 residues.